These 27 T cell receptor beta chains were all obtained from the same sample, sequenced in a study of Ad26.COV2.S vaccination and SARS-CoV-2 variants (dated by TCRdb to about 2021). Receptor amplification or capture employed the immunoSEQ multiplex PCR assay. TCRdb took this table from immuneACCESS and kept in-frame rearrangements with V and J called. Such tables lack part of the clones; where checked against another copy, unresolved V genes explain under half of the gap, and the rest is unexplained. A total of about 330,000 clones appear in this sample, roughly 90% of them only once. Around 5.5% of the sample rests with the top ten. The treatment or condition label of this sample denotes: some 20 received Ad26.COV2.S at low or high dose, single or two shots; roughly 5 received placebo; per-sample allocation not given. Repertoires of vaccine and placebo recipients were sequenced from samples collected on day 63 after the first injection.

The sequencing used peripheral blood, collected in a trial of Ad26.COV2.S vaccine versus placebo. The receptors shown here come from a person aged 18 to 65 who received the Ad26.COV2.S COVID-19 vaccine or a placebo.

The CDR3 reads CASSADRGAGYTF. CDR3 nucleotide sequence: TGTGCCAGCAGCGCGGACAGGGGGGCTGGCTACACCTTC. V and J are TRBV13 and TRBJ1-2, with 10 bases fitting TRBD1. The CDR3 runs to 13 residues. Germline V CDR1 and CDR2: PRHDT, FYEKMQ (reference sequence). V dropped 5 bases and J dropped 7; count of bases not matched to a gene: 4.

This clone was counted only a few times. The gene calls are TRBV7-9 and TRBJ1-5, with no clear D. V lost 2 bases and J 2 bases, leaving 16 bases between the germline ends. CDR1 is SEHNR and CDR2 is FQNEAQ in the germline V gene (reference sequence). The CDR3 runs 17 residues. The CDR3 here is CASSLFVREGGNQPQHF. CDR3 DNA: TGTGCCAGCAGCTTATTCGTCCGGGAAGGCGGCAATCAGCCCCAGCATTTT.

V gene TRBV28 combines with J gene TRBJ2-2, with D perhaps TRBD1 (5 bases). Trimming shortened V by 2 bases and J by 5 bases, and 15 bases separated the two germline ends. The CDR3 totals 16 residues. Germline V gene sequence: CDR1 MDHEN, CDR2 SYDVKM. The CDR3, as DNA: TGTGCCAGCAGTTTAGGGCAGGGCGTATTAACCGGGGAGCTGTTTTTT. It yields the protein CASSLGQGVLTGELFF.

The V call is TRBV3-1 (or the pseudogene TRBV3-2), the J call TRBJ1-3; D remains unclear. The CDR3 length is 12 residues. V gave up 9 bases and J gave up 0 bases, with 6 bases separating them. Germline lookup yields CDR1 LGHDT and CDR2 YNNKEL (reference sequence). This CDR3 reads CASISSGNTIYF. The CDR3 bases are TGTGCCAGTATTAGCTCTGGAAACACCATATATTTT.

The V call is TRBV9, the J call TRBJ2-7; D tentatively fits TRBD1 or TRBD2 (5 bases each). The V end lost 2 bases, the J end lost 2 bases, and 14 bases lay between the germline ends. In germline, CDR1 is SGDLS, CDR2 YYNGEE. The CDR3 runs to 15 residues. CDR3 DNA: TGTGCCAGCAGCGTTTCGACCGGGACCACCTACGAGCAGTACTTC. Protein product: CASSVSTGTTYEQYF.

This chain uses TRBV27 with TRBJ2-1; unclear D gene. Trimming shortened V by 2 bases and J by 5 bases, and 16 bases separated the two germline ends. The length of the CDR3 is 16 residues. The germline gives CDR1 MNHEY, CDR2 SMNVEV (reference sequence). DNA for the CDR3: TGTGCCAGCAGTTTAGGACCGTCCGTCTACGACAATGAGCAGTTCTTC. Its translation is CASSLGPSVYDNEQFF.

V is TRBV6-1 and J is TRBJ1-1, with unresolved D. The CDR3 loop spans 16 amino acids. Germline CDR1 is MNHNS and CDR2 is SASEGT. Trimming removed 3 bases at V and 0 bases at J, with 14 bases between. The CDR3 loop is CASSDPPGVMNTEAFF. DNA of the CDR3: TGTGCCAGCAGTGACCCCCCGGGAGTCATGAACACTGAAGCTTTCTTT.

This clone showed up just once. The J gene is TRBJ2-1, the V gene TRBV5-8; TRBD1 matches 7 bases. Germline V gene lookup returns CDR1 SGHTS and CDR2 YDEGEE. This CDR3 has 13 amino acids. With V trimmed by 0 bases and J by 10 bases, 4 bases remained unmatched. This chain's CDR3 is CASSLGRDREQFF. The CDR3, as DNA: TGTGCCAGCAGCTTGGGACGGGACAGAGAGCAGTTCTTC. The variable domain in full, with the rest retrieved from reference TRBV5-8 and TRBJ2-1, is EAGVTQSPTHLIKTRGQQATLRCSPISGHTSVYWYQQALGLGLQFLLWYDEGEERNRGNFPPRFSGRQFPNYSSELNVNALELEDSALYLCASSLGRDREQFFGPGTRLTVL.

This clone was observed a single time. The CDR3 DNA is TGTGCCAGCTCACCATCCGGGACAGCGCATCTCTACACCTTC. Its translation is CASSPSGTAHLYTF. This rearrangement joins TRBV18 to TRBJ1-2; the match to TRBD1 covers 7 bases. Germline V gene lookup returns CDR1 KGHSH and CDR2 LQKENI. This CDR3 is built from 14 residues. Trimming at V came to 2 bases and at J to 10 bases, leaving 10 bases not matched to a gene.

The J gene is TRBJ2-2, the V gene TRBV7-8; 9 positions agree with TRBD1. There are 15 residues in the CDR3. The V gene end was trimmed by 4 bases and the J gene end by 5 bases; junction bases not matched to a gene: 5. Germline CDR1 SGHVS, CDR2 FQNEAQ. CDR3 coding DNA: TGTGCCAGCAGCTCAGCCGGGACAGGGACCGGGGAGCTGTTTTTT. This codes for CASSSAGTGTGELFF.

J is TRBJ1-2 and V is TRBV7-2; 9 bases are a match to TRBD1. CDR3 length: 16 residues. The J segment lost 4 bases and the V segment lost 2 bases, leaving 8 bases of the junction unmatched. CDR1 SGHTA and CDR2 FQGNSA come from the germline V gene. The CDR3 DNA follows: TGTGCCAGCAGCTTATCTTGGACAGGGGAAATCTATGGCTACACCTTC. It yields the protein CASSLSWTGEIYGYTF.

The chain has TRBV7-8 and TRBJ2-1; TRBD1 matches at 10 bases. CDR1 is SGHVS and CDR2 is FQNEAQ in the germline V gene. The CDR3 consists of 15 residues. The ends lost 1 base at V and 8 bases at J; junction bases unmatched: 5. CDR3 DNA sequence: TGTGCCAGCAGCTTAGTAGGGACAGGGGTGTATGAGCAGTTCTTC. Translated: CASSLVGTGVYEQFF.

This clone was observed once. The CDR3 region has the DNA TGTGCCAGCTCACCACCGGGACAGGCCCATGAAAAACTGTTTTTT. As protein: CASSPPGQAHEKLFF. The V gene is TRBV18, the J gene TRBJ1-4; 8 bases agree with TRBD1. Germline CDR1 KGHSH, CDR2 LQKENI. Trimming at V came to 0 bases and at J to 6 bases, leaving 3 bases not matched to a gene. CDR3 length: 15 amino acids.

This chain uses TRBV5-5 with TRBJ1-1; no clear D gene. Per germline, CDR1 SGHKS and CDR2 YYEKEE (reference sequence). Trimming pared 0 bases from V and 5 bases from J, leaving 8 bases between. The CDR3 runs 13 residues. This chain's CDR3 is CASSLVIGTEAFF. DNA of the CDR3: TGTGCCAGCAGCTTGGTAATTGGAACTGAAGCTTTCTTT.

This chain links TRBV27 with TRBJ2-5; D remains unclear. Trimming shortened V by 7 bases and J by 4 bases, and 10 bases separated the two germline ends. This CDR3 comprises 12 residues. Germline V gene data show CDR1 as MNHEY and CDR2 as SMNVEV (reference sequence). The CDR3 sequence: CASKRLGETQYF. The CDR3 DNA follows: TGTGCCAGCAAGAGGTTAGGAGAGACCCAGTACTTC.

Written as DNA, the CDR3 is TGTGCCAGTACTTACCCCTTTGGTTATGGCTACACCTTC. Its protein product is CASTYPFGYGYTF. The chain carries TRBV19 and TRBJ1-2; D is unresolved. Germline-derived CDR1 and CDR2 are LNHDA and SQIVND (reference sequence). The CDR3 has 13 residues. V was trimmed by 7 bases and J by 5 bases, leaving 14 bases between them. Together with reference TRBV19 and TRBJ1-2, the CDR3 gives the full variable domain: DGGITQSPKYLFRKEGQNVTLSCEQNLNHDAMYWYRQDPGQGLRLIYYSQIVNDFQKGDIAEGYSVSREKKESFPLTVTSAQKNPTAFYLCASTYPFGYGYTFGSGTRLTVV.

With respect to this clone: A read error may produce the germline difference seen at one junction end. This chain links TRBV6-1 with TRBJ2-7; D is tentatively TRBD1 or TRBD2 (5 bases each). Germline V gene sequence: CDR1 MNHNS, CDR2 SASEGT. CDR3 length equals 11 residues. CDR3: CASGEGSEQYF. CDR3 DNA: TGTGCCAGCGGTGAGGGGAGTGAGCAGTACTTC.

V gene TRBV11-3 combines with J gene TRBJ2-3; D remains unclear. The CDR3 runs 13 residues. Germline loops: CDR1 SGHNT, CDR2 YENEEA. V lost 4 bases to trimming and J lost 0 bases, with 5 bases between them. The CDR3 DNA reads TGTGCCAGCAGCTCTGGTAGCACAGATACGCAGTATTTT. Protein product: CASSSGSTDTQYF.

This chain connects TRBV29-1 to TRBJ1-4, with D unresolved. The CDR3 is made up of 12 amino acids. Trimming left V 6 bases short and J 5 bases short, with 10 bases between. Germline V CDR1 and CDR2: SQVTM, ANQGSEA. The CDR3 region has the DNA TGCAGCGTCAGGTATTCAAATGAAAAACTGTTTTTT. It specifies CSVRYSNEKLFF.

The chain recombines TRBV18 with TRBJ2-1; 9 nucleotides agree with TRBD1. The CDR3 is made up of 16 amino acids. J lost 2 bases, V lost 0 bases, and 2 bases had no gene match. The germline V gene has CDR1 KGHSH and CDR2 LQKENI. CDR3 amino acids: CASSPPGQGPYNEQFF. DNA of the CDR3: TGTGCCAGCTCACCACCGGGACAGGGTCCCTACAATGAGCAGTTCTTC.

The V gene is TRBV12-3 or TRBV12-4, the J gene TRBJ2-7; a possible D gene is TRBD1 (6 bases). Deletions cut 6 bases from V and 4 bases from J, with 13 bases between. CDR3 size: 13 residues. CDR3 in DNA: TGTGCCAGCAGACCACAGGGAAGGTACGAGCAGTACTTC. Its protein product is CASRPQGRYEQYF.

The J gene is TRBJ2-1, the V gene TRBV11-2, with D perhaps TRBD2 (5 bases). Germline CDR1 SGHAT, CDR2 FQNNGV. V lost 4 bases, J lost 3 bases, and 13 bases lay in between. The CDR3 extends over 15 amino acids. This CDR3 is CASSYLTRDYNEQFF. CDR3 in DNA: TGTGCCAGCAGCTACCTGACCCGGGACTACAATGAGCAGTTCTTC.

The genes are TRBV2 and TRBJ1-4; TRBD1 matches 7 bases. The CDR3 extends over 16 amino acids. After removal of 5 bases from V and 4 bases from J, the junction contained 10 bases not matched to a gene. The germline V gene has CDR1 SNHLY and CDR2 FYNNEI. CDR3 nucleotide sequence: TGTGCCAGCAGTACTAGAACCGGGACAGATAATGAAAAACTGTTTTTT. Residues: CASSTRTGTDNEKLFF.

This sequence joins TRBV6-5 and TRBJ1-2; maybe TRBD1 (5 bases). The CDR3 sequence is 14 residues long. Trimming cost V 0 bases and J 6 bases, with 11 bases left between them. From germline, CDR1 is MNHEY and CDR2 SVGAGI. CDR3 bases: TGTGCCAGCAGTTACTCGACAGTCGGAGATGGCTACACCTTC. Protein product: CASSYSTVGDGYTF.

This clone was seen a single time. CDR3 amino acids: CATPPRETGTGWKETQYF. CDR3 nucleotides: TGTGCCACCCCCCCCAGGGAGACCGGGACAGGATGGAAAGAGACCCAGTACTTC. This sequence joins TRBV7-9 and TRBJ2-5, with TRBD1 identical over 8 bases. There are 18 residues in the CDR3. Germline assignment: CDR1 SEHNR and CDR2 FQNEAQ (reference sequence). Trimming at V came to 10 bases and at J to 3 bases, leaving 22 bases not matched to a gene.

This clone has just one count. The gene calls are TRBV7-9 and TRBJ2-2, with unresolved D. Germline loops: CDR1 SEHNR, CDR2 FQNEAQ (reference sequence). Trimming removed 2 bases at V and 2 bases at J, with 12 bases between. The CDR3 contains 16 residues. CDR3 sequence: CASSLQPALNTGELFF. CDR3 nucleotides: TGTGCCAGCAGCTTACAACCTGCTTTAAACACCGGGGAGCTGTTTTTT. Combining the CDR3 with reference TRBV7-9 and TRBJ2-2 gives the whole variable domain DTGVSQNPRHKITKRGQNVTFRCDPISEHNRLYWYRQTLGQGPEFLTYFQNEAQLEKSRLLSDRFSAERPKGSFSTLEIQRTEQGDSAMYLCASSLQPALNTGELFFGEGSRLTVL.

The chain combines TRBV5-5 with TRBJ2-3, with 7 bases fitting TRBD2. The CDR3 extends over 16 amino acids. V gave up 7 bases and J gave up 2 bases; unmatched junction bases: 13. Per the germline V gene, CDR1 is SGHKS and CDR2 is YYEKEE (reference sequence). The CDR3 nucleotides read TGTGCCAGCTACCCCCGCGTGGCGGGGGACACAGATACGCAGTATTTT. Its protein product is CASYPRVAGDTDTQYF.